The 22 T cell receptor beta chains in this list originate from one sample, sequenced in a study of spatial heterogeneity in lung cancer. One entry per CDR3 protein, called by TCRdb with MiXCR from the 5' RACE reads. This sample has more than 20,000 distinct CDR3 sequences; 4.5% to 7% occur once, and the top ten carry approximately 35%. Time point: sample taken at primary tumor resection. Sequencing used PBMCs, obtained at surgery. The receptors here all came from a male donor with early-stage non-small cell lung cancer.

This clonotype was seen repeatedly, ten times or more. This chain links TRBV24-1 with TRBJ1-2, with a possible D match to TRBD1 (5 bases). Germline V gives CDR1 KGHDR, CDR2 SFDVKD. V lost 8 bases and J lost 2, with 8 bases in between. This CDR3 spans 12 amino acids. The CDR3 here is CATKDTNYGYTF. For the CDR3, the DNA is TGTGCCACCAAGGACACCAACTATGGCTACACCTTC.

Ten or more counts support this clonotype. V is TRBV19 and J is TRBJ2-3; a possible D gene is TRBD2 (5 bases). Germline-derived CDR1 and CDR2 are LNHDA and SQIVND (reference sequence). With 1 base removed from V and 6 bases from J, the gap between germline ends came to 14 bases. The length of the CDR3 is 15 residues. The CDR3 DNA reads TGTGCCAGTAGTATAGCAACAGTCGGGAAGGATACGCAGTATTTT. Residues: CASSIATVGKDTQYF.

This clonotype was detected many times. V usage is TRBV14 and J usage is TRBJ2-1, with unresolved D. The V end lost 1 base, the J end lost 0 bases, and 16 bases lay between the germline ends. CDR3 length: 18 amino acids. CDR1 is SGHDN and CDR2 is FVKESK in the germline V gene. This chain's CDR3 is CASSQGGTIYSSYNEQFF. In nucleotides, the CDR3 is TGTGCCAGCAGCCAAGGAGGCACCATCTATAGCTCCTACAATGAGCAGTTCTTC.

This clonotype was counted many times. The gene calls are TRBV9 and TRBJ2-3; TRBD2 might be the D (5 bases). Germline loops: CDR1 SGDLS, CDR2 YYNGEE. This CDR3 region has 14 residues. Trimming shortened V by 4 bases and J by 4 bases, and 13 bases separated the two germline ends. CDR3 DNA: TGTGCCAGCAGCCCCCGAGGGATCCCAGATACGCAGTATTTT. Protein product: CASSPRGIPDTQYF.

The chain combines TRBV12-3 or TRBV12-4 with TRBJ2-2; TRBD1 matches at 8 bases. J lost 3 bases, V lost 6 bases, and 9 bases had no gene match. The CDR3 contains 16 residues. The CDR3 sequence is CASSPIDRGDTGELFF. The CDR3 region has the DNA TGTGCCAGCAGCCCCATTGACAGGGGCGACACCGGGGAGCTGTTTTTT.

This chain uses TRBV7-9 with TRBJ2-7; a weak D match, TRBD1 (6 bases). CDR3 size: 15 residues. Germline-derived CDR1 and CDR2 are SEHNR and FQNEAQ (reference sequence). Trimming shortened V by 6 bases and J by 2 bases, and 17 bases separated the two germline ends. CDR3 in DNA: TGTGCCAGCAGTCGTCTGGGGGACAAAACCTACGAGCAGTACTTC. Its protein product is CASSRLGDKTYEQYF. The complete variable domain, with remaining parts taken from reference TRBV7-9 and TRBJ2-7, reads DTGVSQNPRHKITKRGQNVTFRCDPISEHNRLYWYRQTLGQGPEFLTYFQNEAQLEKSRLLSDRFSAERPKGSFSTLEIQRTEQGDSAMYLCASSRLGDKTYEQYFGPGTRLTVT.

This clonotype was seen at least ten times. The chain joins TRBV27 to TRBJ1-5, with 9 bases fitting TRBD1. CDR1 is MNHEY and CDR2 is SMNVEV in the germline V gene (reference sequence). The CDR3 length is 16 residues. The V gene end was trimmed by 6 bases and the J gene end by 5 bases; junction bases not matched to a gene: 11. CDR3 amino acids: CASRNRGLDPYQPQHF. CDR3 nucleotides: TGTGCCAGCAGGAACAGGGGGCTGGACCCCTATCAGCCCCAGCATTTT.

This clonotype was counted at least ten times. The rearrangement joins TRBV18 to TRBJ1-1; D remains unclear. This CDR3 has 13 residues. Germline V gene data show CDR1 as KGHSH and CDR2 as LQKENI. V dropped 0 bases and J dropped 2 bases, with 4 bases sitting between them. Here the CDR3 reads CASSPPANTEAFF. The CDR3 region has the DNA TGTGCCAGCTCACCACCCGCTAACACTGAAGCTTTCTTT. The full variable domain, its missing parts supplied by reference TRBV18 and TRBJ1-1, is NAGVMQNPRHLVRRRGQEARLRCSPMKGHSHVYWYRQLPEEGLKFMVYLQKENIIDESGMPKERFSAEFPKEGPSILRIQQVVRGDSAAYFCASSPPANTEAFFGQGTRLTVV.

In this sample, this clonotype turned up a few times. CDR3 coding DNA: TGTGCCAGCAGCTTATTCCGGGGCGACGAGCAGTACTTC. This sequence encodes CASSLFRGDEQYF. The chain is built from TRBV11-1 and TRBJ2-7; D is perhaps TRBD1 or TRBD2 (5 bases each). From germline, CDR1 is SGHAT and CDR2 FQDESV (reference sequence). The CDR3 length is 13 residues. The V gene lost 2 bases and the J gene lost 5 bases, with 10 bases spanning the gap.

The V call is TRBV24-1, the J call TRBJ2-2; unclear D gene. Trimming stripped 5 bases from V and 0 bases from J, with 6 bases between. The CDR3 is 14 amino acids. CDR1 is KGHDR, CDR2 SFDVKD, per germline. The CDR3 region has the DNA TGTGCCACCAGTGCAGTTACGAACACCGGGGAGCTGTTTTTT. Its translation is CATSAVTNTGELFF.

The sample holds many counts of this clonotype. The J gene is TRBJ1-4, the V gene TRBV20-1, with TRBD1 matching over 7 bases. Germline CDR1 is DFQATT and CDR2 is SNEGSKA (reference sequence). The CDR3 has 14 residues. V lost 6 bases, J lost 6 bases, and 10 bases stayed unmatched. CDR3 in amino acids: CSARGVGGDEKLFF. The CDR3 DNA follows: TGCAGTGCCCGGGGCGTAGGGGGCGATGAAAAACTGTTTTTT.

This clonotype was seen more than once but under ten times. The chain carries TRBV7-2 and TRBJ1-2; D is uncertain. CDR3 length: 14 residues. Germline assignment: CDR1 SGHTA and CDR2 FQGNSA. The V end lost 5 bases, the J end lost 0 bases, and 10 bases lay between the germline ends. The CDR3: CASSPSPSNYGYTF. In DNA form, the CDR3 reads TGTGCCAGCAGCCCATCGCCTTCTAACTATGGCTACACCTTC.

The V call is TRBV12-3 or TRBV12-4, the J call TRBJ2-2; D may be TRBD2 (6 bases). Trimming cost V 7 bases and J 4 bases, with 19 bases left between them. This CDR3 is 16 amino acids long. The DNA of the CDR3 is TGTGCCAGCACCCAAGGGGTCGCGGGGAGCACCGGGGAGCTGTTTTTT. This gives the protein CASTQGVAGSTGELFF.

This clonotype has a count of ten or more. CDR3: CASRGMGQNEQYF. The CDR3 nucleotides read TGTGCCAGCCGAGGAATGGGACAGAACGAGCAGTACTTC. The chain couples TRBV12-3 or TRBV12-4 to TRBJ2-7, with 7 bases matching TRBD1. CDR3 length: 13 amino acids. Losses at the gene ends were 8 bases for V and 5 bases for J; bases not matched to a gene: 9.

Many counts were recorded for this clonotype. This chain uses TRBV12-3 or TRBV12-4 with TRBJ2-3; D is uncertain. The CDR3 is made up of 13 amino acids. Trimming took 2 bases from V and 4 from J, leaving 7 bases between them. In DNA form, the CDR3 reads TGTGCCAGCAGTTTAAAAGGTTCAGATACGCAGTATTTT. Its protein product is CASSLKGSDTQYF.

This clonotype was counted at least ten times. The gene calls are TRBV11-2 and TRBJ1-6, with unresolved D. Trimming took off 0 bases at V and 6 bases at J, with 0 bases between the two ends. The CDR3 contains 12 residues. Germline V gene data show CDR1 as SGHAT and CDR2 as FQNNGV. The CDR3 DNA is TGTGCCAGCAGCTTAGATAATTCACCCCTCCACTTT. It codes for CASSLDNSPLHF.

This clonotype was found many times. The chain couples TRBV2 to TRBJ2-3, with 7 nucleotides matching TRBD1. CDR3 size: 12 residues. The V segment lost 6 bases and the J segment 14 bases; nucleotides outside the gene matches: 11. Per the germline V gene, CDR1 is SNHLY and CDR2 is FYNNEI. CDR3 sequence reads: CASSTRQGKLYF. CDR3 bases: TGTGCCAGCAGCACTAGACAGGGAAAACTGTATTTT.

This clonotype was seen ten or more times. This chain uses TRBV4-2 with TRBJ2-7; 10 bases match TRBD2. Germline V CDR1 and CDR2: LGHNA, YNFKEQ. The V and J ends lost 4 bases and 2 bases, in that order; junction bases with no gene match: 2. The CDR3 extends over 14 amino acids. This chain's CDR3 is CASSPGLAAYEQYF. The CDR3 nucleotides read TGTGCCAGCAGCCCCGGACTAGCGGCCTACGAGCAGTACTTC.

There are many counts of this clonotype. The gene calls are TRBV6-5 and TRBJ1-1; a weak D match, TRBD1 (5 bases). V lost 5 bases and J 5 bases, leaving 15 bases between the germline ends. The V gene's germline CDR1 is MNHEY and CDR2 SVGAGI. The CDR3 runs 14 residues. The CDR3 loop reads CASSSQGGWTEAFF. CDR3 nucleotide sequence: TGTGCCAGCAGTAGCCAGGGAGGGTGGACTGAAGCTTTCTTT.

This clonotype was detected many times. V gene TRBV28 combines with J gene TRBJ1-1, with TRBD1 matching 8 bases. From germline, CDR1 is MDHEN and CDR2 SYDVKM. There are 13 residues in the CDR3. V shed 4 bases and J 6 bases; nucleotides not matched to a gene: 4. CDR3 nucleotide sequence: TGTGCCAGCAGTTCACCGGACAGGGCTGAAGCTTTCTTT. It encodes CASSSPDRAEAFF.

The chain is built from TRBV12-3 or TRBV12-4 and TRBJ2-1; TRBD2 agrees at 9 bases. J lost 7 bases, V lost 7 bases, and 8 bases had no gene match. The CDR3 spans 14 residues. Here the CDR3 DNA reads TGTGCCAGCACTGTGACTAGCGGAGCGAATGAGCAGTTCTTC. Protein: CASTVTSGANEQFF.

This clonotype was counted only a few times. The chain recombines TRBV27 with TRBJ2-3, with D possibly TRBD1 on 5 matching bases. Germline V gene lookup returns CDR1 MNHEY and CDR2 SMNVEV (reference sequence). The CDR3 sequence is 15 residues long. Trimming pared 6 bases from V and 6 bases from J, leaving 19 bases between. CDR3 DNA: TGTGCCAGCAGCGACCGGACCTCACCAGGGGATACGCAGTATTTT. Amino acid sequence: CASSDRTSPGDTQYF.